This T cell receptor beta chain was recorded in a study of cytomegalovirus exposure and HLA in healthy donors. Study results and caveats: One later analysis reportedly identified an Asian-associated ancestry cluster that showed fewer N-insertions than the approximately 710-donor mean.

J was trimmed by 9 bases and V by 3 bases; bases with no gene match: 12. This CDR3 is built from 15 residues. Germline CDR1 is MDHEN and CDR2 is SYDVKM. PCR amplification relied on 60 Vbeta primers (plus 13 Jbeta primers). The method was immunoSEQ multiplex PCR; TCRdb's version includes in-frame clones alone and lacks a portion of them. The repertoire includes 100,000 to 150,000 clones, around 80% of them detected once, and around 3.6% sits in the top ten. On this clone itself: What it recognizes is unknown.

The receptor's source is a man younger than 45 in good health and CMV-seronegative. The sequenced material came from PBMCs. The rearrangement links TRBV28 to TRBJ2-7; 9 bases are a match to TRBD1. The CDR3 coding sequence is TGTGCCAGCAGTTTTGGGACAGGGCAAGTGGTTGGGCAGTACTTC. As protein: CASSFGTGQVVGQYF.